Following are 8 T cell receptor beta chains from one sample sequenced in a study of early T cells in non-severe SARS-CoV-2 infection. TCRdb fed the 5' RACE reads into MiXCR, producing one record per CDR3 protein. Among about 83,000 distinct CDR3 sequences, roughly an eighth were seen once, and the ten largest hold about 1.5%. Material for sequencing was whole blood. The origin of the receptors is an adult who was a healthcare worker with PCR-confirmed SARS-CoV-2 infection or an uninfected control (not recorded which).

The J gene is TRBJ2-7, the V gene TRBV11-2, with D uncertain. The CDR3 totals 14 residues. Deletions cut 4 bases from V and 2 bases from J, with 12 bases between. The germline CDR1 and CDR2 sequences are SGHAT and FQNNGV. The CDR3 spells CASSSLGPTYEQYF. Here the CDR3 DNA reads TGTGCCAGCAGCTCCCTAGGCCCGACCTACGAGCAGTACTTC.

This clonotype was observed at least ten times. The chain couples TRBV6-6 to TRBJ2-3, with 8 bases fitting TRBD1. Germline CDR1 is MNHNY and CDR2 is SVGAGI (reference sequence). The junction had 8 bases not matched to a gene; V was cut back by 7 bases and J by 2 bases. The CDR3 sequence is 15 residues long. CDR3 amino acids: CASIKDRASTDTQYF. The CDR3 DNA sequence: TGTGCCAGCATTAAGGACAGGGCTTCCACAGATACGCAGTATTTT.

The chain is built from TRBV28 and TRBJ1-4; 9 bases agree with TRBD1. The length of the CDR3 is 14 residues. Trimming took 6 bases from V and 7 from J; bases not matched to a gene: 6. CDR1 is MDHEN, CDR2 SYDVKM, per germline. The CDR3 region has the DNA TGTGCCAGCAGCCCGACAGGGGGGAGTGAAAAACTGTTTTTT. This codes for CASSPTGGSEKLFF.

This clonotype was counted at least ten times. DNA for the CDR3: TGTGCCAGCAGCTCCAAACTCCAGTTCGGTTCACCCCTCCACTTT. Translating it yields CASSSKLQFGSPLHF. This chain joins TRBV7-8 and TRBJ1-6; D is ambiguous. CDR3 length: 15 amino acids. V was pared by 4 bases and J by 9 bases, with 16 bases between. The germline CDR1 and CDR2 sequences are SGHVS and FQNEAQ.

With regard to this clonotype: Being one base from a much bigger clone, this may be a read error. V and J are TRBV6-1 and TRBJ1-2, with 9 bases aligning to TRBD1. The CDR3 spans 15 residues. J gave up 6 bases and V 4 bases, and 9 bases lay outside the gene matches. Looked up from germline, CDR1 is MNHNS and CDR2 is SASEGT. CDR3 region: CASSASGQGFNGYTF. CDR3 bases: TGTGCCAGCAGTGCCTCCGGACAGGGGTTTAATGGCTACACCTTC.

This clonotype was seen repeatedly, ten times or more. This chain connects TRBV11-2 to TRBJ2-7, with a tentative D call TRBD2 (5 bases). V lost 1 base and J 0 bases, leaving 10 bases between the germline ends. The CDR3 is 15 residues long. Germline V gene sequence: CDR1 SGHAT, CDR2 FQNNGV. This CDR3 is CASSLVSGISYEQYF. The CDR3 region has the DNA TGTGCCAGCAGCTTAGTTTCGGGGATCTCCTACGAGCAGTACTTC.

The chain has TRBV10-3 and TRBJ2-3; 10 bases agree with TRBD2. Losses at the gene ends were 4 bases for V and 0 bases for J; bases not matched to a gene: 7. CDR1 is ENHRY and CDR2 is SYGVKD in the germline V gene. This CDR3 is 17 amino acids long. CDR3: CAISGASGGQSTDTQYF. DNA for the CDR3: TGTGCCATCAGTGGGGCTAGCGGGGGCCAAAGCACAGATACGCAGTATTTT.

This clonotype appeared a few times. The rearrangement links TRBV7-9 to TRBJ1-2; 7 bases agree with TRBD1. This CDR3 has 13 amino acids. Per the germline V gene, CDR1 is SEHNR and CDR2 is FQNEAQ (reference sequence). The V gene end was trimmed by 5 bases and the J gene end by 5 bases; junction bases not matched to a gene: 5. DNA of the CDR3: TGTGCCAGCAGCCGGGGGACAGCATATGGCTACACCTTC. Protein sequence: CASSRGTAYGYTF.